A single sample gave rise to the 24 T cell receptor beta chains below, sequenced in a study of blood T cell repertoires in COVID-19. Using immunoSEQ multiplex PCR, the repertoire was profiled, and TCRdb retains in-frame clones only, with some absent. The sample comprises roughly 310,000 clones, approximately 90% of which are singletons, and under 5% rests with the top ten. Sequencing used peripheral blood. All receptors derive from a woman in her forties or fifties with active or convalescent COVID-19.

V is TRBV4-3 and J is TRBJ2-5; TRBD1 matches 9 bases. This CDR3 is built from 16 residues. CDR1 is LGHNA and CDR2 is YSLEER in the germline V gene. J lost 5 bases, V lost 3 bases, and 10 bases had no gene match. The CDR3 DNA is TGCGCCAGCAGCCAGAACCCGACAGGGGGTACGGAGACCCAGTACTTC. It is translated as CASSQNPTGGTETQYF.

The V call is TRBV19, the J call TRBJ2-1; D perhaps matches TRBD1 (5 bases). The length of the CDR3 is 15 residues. Trimming cost V 9 bases and J 2 bases, with 17 bases left between them. The V gene's germline CDR1 is LNHDA and CDR2 SQIVND (reference sequence). For the CDR3, the DNA is TGTGCCAGCCGGGTCCAATCAGGGACCTACAATGAGCAGTTCTTC. Protein product: CASRVQSGTYNEQFF.

The chain couples TRBV6-2 or TRBV6-3 to TRBJ1-1; 8 bases line up with TRBD1. The germline V gene encodes CDR1 MNHEY and CDR2 SVGEGT. The V gene end was trimmed by 0 bases and the J gene end by 2 bases; junction bases not matched to a gene: 11. The CDR3 is 18 residues long. CDR3 sequence reads: CASSYSTTGVMINTEAFF. DNA for the CDR3: TGTGCCAGCAGTTACTCGACGACAGGGGTGATGATTAACACTGAAGCTTTCTTT.

This sequence joins TRBV5-1 and TRBJ2-5, with TRBD2 matching 15 bases. With V trimmed by 4 bases and J by 5 bases, 3 bases remained unmatched. The length of the CDR3 is 15 residues. The germline V gene has CDR1 SGHRS and CDR2 YFSETQ. The CDR3 loop is CASSPGTSGGETQYF. In DNA form, the CDR3 reads TGCGCCAGCAGCCCCGGGACTAGCGGGGGGGAGACCCAGTACTTC.

V and J are TRBV19 and TRBJ2-7; D is perhaps TRBD1 (6 bases). Between the trimmed V and J ends, which lost 1 base and 2 bases, there was a span of 9 bases. This CDR3 contains 14 residues. Germline CDR1 LNHDA, CDR2 SQIVND (reference sequence). The CDR3 bases are TGTGCCAGTAGTATAGTTCACAGGGCCTACGAGCAGTACTTC. Amino acids: CASSIVHRAYEQYF.

The V and J genes are TRBV27 and TRBJ1-5; D is undetermined. The CDR3 is made up of 13 amino acids. V was cut by 4 bases and J by 6 bases, with 10 bases left in between. Germline CDR1 and CDR2: MNHEY and SMNVEV (reference sequence). The CDR3 DNA follows: TGTGCCAGCAGTTACGGCGGGCGTCAGCCCCAGCATTTT. Translation: CASSYGGRQPQHF.

J is TRBJ2-1 and V is TRBV27, with no clear D. This CDR3 comprises 15 residues. CDR1 is MNHEY and CDR2 is SMNVEV in the germline V gene (reference sequence). Between the trimmed V and J ends, which lost 3 bases and 0 bases, there was a span of 9 bases. This CDR3 reads CASSFGPSSYNEQFF. The DNA of the CDR3 is TGTGCCAGCAGTTTTGGTCCTAGCTCCTACAATGAGCAGTTCTTC.

This clone was detected once. V gene TRBV7-2 combines with J gene TRBJ2-1; TRBD1 matches at 7 bases. J gave up 10 bases and V 5 bases, and 8 bases lay outside the gene matches. Germline loops: CDR1 SGHTA, CDR2 FQGNSA. The CDR3 length is 13 residues. As DNA, the CDR3 is TGTGCCAGCAGCGTACAGACCAGGGGGGAGCAGTTCTTC. This gives the protein CASSVQTRGEQFF. Based on the CDR3 plus reference TRBV7-2 and TRBJ2-1, the full variable domain is GAGVSQSPSNKVTEKGKDVELRCDPISGHTALYWYRQSLGQGLEFLIYFQGNSAPDKSGLPSDRFSAERTGGSVSTLTIQRTQQEDSAVYLCASSVQTRGEQFFGPGTRLTVL.

V usage is TRBV15 and J usage is TRBJ2-5; tentative D call: TRBD1 (6 bases). CDR3 length: 18 amino acids. The germline gives CDR1 LNHNV, CDR2 YYDKDF (reference sequence). The germline V and J ends were trimmed by 3 bases and 2 bases, with 22 bases remaining between them. In DNA form, the CDR3 reads TGTGCCACCAGCAGGGGGGCCGCAACTAGAATGGGGCAAGAGACCCAGTACTTC. Protein product: CATSRGAATRMGQETQYF.

The chain is built from TRBV6-5 and TRBJ1-2; 7 positions agree with TRBD1. This CDR3 region has 14 residues. V dropped 6 bases and J dropped 7; count of bases not matched to a gene: 11. Germline V gene sequence: CDR1 MNHEY, CDR2 SVGAGI. The DNA for the CDR3 is TGTGCCAGCAGGACCCGACAGGGCGGAAGTGGCTACACCTTC. It codes for CASRTRQGGSGYTF.

The V and J genes are TRBV3-1 (or the pseudogene TRBV3-2) and TRBJ2-3; the match to TRBD1 covers 7 bases. Germline CDR1 is LGHDT and CDR2 is YNNKEL (reference sequence). The V gene end was trimmed by 0 bases and the J gene end by 6 bases; junction bases not matched to a gene: 9. The CDR3 is 16 residues long. CDR3 sequence (DNA): TGTGCCAGCAGCCAAGATGCGGCAGGGGGTGCGGATACGCAGTATTTT. Translation gives CASSQDAAGGADTQYF.

There are a few counts of this clone. The rearrangement uses TRBV11-3 and TRBJ1-4; D is possibly TRBD1 (5 bases). CDR3 length: 16 residues. Germline V lookup: CDR1 SGHNT, CDR2 YENEEA. Trimming left V 6 bases short and J 5 bases short, with 19 bases between. The CDR3 DNA is TGTGCCAGCAGGTTCCCGACACGGGGGTTGAATGAAAAACTGTTTTTT. Translating gives CASRFPTRGLNEKLFF.

In DNA, the CDR3 is TGTGCCAGCAGCCAACCGGGTGATGGCTACACCTTC. Its translation: CASSQPGDGYTF. The chain is built from TRBV16 and TRBJ1-2, with unresolved D. The CDR3 runs to 12 residues. Trimming left V 2 bases short and J 6 bases short, with 7 bases between. The germline V gene has CDR1 KGHSY and CDR2 FQNENV.

The rearrangement links TRBV7-2 to TRBJ2-1, with D unresolved. CDR3 length: 17 amino acids. V was pared by 3 bases and J by 4 bases, with 19 bases between. Looked up from germline, CDR1 is SGHTA and CDR2 is FQGNSA. CDR3 sequence reads: CASSLVTLLSSYNEQFF. CDR3 sequence (DNA): TGTGCCAGCAGCTTGGTCACTCTCCTATCTAGTTACAATGAGCAGTTCTTC. Together with reference TRBV7-2 and TRBJ2-1, the CDR3 gives the full variable domain: GAGVSQSPSNKVTEKGKDVELRCDPISGHTALYWYRQSLGQGLEFLIYFQGNSAPDKSGLPSDRFSAERTGGSVSTLTIQRTQQEDSAVYLCASSLVTLLSSYNEQFFGPGTRLTVL.

This clone was observed a single time. The chain combines TRBV19 with TRBJ1-2; D remains ambiguous. This CDR3 contains 14 residues. Germline V gene lookup returns CDR1 LNHDA and CDR2 SQIVND (reference sequence). Trimming took off 4 bases at V and 4 bases at J, with 13 bases between the two ends. As DNA, the CDR3 is TGTGCCAGTAGTAGTACCCGTGAGAGCTATGGCTACACCTTC. Its protein is CASSSTRESYGYTF.

The rearrangement joins TRBV28 to TRBJ2-7; 7 nucleotides align to TRBD1. CDR1 is MDHEN and CDR2 is SYDVKM in the germline V gene. The CDR3 runs 19 residues. With V trimmed by 2 bases and J by 4 bases, 20 bases remained unmatched. The CDR3 reads CASSLVDRDRTLVHYEQYF. The CDR3 nucleotides are TGTGCCAGCAGTTTAGTTGACAGGGATCGAACCCTCGTGCATTACGAGCAGTACTTC.

A single count supports this clone. The rearrangement joins TRBV19 to TRBJ1-1; D call uncertain. The CDR3 loop spans 14 amino acids. V lost 5 bases to trimming and J lost 0 bases, with 10 bases between them. Germline V gene sequence: CDR1 LNHDA, CDR2 SQIVND (reference sequence). The CDR3 region is CASSPELMNTEAFF. The DNA for the CDR3 is TGTGCCAGTAGTCCCGAACTTATGAACACTGAAGCTTTCTTT.

This sequence joins TRBV9 and TRBJ1-3, with a weak D call TRBD1 (6 bases). This CDR3 contains 17 residues. The V end was cut by 2 bases, the J end by 0 bases, with 15 bases between. Germline V gene data show CDR1 as SGDLS and CDR2 as YYNGEE. The CDR3 DNA reads TGTGCCAGCAGCGTCAGCTCCGGGACACTCTCTGGAAACACCATATATTTT. Its protein is CASSVSSGTLSGNTIYF.

The chain uses TRBV30 and TRBJ1-1; a possible D gene is TRBD1 (6 bases). The CDR3 runs to 13 residues. Trimming left V 2 bases short and J 5 bases short, with 12 bases between. Per the germline V gene, CDR1 is GTSNPN and CDR2 is SVGIG (reference sequence). For the CDR3, the DNA is TGTGCCTGGAGTACAGGGAGGGAGACTGAAGCTTTCTTT. Its translation is CAWSTGRETEAFF.

CDR3 DNA sequence: TGTGCCAGCTCGACAGTGGGGACTAATGAAAAACTGTTTTTT. The encoded protein is CASSTVGTNEKLFF. The chain links TRBV18 to TRBJ1-4; TRBD1 might be the D (5 bases). CDR3 size: 14 residues. Germline V gene sequence: CDR1 KGHSH, CDR2 LQKENI. V dropped 6 bases and J dropped 2 bases, with 10 bases sitting between them.

This clone showed up many times. This chain joins TRBV10-3 and TRBJ1-5; no clear D gene. The CDR3 runs to 15 residues. V dropped 0 bases and J dropped 3 bases, with 9 bases sitting between them. CDR1 ENHRY and CDR2 SYGVKD come from the germline V gene. The CDR3 loop reads CAISESAGNNQPQHF. CDR3 nucleotides: TGTGCCATCAGTGAGTCCGCAGGAAACAATCAGCCCCAGCATTTT.

V usage is TRBV11-2 and J usage is TRBJ1-2, with D possibly being TRBD1 (6 bases). The CDR3 is 16 amino acids. The V gene lost 4 bases and the J gene lost 6 bases, with 21 bases spanning the gap. The germline V gene encodes CDR1 SGHAT and CDR2 FQNNGV. DNA for the CDR3: TGTGCCAGCAGCTCCCGGACAGTGGGAAGGTCTCATGGCTACACCTTC. It encodes CASSSRTVGRSHGYTF.

The chain links TRBV7-2 to TRBJ1-6; D gene ambiguous. The CDR3 has 14 amino acids. V lost 3 bases and J lost 4, with 7 bases in between. CDR1 and CDR2 from the germline V gene are SGHTA and FQGNSA. CDR3 DNA: TGTGCCAGCAGCTTGGAGGCTTATAATTCACCCCTCCACTTT. It encodes CASSLEAYNSPLHF.

The chain recombines TRBV19 with TRBJ1-5, with D perhaps TRBD1 (6 bases). Germline CDR1 is LNHDA and CDR2 is SQIVND (reference sequence). The CDR3 is made up of 15 amino acids. V lost 5 bases and J lost 0, with 11 bases in between. The CDR3 is CASSSWTDSNQPQHF. The CDR3 region has the DNA TGTGCCAGTAGTTCCTGGACAGATAGCAATCAGCCCCAGCATTTT.